This is a list of T cell receptor beta chains from one sample in a study of blood T cells in healthy people across ages. TCRdb processed the 5' RACE reads anew with MiXCR; each CDR3 protein has one entry. This table has about 720,000 distinct CDR3 sequences, about 20% appearing once. The sequenced material came from blood. Receptors originate from a man between 70 and 80 years old in good health. CDR3s include the opening cysteine and the closing phenylalanine or tryptophan.

J gene	V gene	CDR3 protein
TRBJ2-7	TRBV20-1	CSARTGGDLFSYEQYF
TRBJ2-4	TRBV20-1	CSASIRGGGKTLAKNIQHF
TRBJ1-2	TRBV12-3/TRBV12-4	CASRRTGLGYGYTF
TRBJ2-3	TRBV20-1	CSVPAGGYNTDTQYF
TRBJ1-5	TRBV6-6	CTSSLGEGQPQHF
TRBJ2-1	TRBV20-1	CSARLALTISYNEQFF
TRBJ2-6	TRBV4-3	CASSQGFLRGSGANVLTF
TRBJ1-1	TRBV28	CASRATGAGFVTEAFF
TRBJ2-2	TRBV2	CASSEFSTRTGELFF
TRBJ2-3	TRBV5-1	CASARGDTQYF
TRBJ1-3	TRBV29-1	CSVGKIGLSGNTIYF
NA	TRBV20-1	CSARKPGLPQETQYF